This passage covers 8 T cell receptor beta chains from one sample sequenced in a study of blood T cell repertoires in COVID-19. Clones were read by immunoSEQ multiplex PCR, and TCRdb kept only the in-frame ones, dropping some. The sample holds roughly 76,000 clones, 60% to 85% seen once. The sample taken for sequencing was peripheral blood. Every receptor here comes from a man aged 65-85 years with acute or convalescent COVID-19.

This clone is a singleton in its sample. In nucleotides, the CDR3 is TGTGCCAGCAGCTTCGGGAGGGGTGGCACTGAAGCTTTCTTT. Translating gives CASSFGRGGTEAFF. The V call is TRBV13, the J call TRBJ1-1; D perhaps matches TRBD1 (5 bases). The CDR3 has 14 amino acids. Germline CDR1 is PRHDT and CDR2 is FYEKMQ (reference sequence). V lost 3 bases and J 4 bases, leaving 12 bases between the germline ends.

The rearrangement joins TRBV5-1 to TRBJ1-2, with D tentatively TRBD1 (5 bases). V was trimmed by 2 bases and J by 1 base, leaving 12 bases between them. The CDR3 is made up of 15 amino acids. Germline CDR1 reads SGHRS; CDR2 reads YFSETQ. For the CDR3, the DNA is TGCGCCAGCAGCTTAGCAGGGAATTTTAACTATGGCTACACCTTC. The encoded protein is CASSLAGNFNYGYTF.

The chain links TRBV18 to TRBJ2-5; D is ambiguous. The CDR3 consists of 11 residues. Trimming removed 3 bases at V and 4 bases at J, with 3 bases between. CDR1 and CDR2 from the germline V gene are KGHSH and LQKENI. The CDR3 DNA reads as TGTGCCAGCTCACCGAGAGAGACCCAGTACTTC. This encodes CASSPRETQYF. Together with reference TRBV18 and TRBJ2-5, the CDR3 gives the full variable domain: NAGVMQNPRHLVRRRGQEARLRCSPMKGHSHVYWYRQLPEEGLKFMVYLQKENIIDESGMPKERFSAEFPKEGPSILRIQQVVRGDSAAYFCASSPRETQYFGPGTRLLVL.

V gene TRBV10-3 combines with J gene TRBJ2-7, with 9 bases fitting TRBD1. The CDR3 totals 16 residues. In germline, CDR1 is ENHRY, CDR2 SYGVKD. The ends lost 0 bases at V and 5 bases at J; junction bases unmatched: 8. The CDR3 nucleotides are TGTGCCATCAGTGAGTCCTCTTGGACAGGGGCTCACGAGCAGTACTTC. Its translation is CAISESSWTGAHEQYF.

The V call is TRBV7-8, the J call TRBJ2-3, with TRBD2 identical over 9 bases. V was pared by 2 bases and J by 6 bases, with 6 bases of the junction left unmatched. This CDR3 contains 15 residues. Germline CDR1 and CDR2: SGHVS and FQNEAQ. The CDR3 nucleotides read TGTGCCAGCAGCTTATTGGCGGGAGGGCCCGATACGCAGTATTTT. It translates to CASSLLAGGPDTQYF.

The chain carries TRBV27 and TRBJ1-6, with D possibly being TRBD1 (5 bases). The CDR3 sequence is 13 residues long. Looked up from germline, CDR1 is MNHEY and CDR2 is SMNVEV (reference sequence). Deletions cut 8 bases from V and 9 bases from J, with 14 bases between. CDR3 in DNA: TGTGCCAGCCGGGGACTTCTGGCTTCACCCCTCCACTTT. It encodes CASRGLLASPLHF.

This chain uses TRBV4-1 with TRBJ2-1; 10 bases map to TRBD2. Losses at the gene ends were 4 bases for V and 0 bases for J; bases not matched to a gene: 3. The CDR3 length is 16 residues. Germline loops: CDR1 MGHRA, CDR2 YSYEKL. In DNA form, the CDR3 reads TGCGCCAGCAGCCGGATAGCGGGAGGCTCCTACAATGAGCAGTTCTTC. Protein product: CASSRIAGGSYNEQFF.

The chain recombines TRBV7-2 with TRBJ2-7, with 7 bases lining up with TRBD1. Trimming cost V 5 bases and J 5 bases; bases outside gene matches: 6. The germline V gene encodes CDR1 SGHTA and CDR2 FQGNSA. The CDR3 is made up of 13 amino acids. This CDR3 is CASSPGTVDEQYF. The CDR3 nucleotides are TGTGCCAGCAGCCCCGGGACAGTTGACGAGCAGTACTTC.